The rows below give T cell receptor beta chains drawn from one sample of a study of cytomegalovirus exposure and HLA in healthy donors. TCRdb keeps only in-frame clones here, not all; method: immunoSEQ multiplex PCR. The table lists 100,000 to 150,000 clones, 78% of them singletons. Material for sequencing was PBMCs. The receptors shown here come from a woman in her forties in good health and CMV-seronegative. Each CDR3 is given with its conserved first and last residue. The D gene is left open where the match is weak. Only some rows state a clone size, as once, few, many or a class for expanded clones.

size: -; length: 16; J: TRBJ2-5; D: TRBD2; V: TRBV28; DNA: TGTGCCAGCAGTTGGGTGGGGCTAGCGGGAGGGGAGACCCAGTACTTC; CDR3: CASSWVGLAGGETQYF
size: -; length: 14; J: TRBJ2-5; D: -; V: TRBV15; DNA: TGTGCCACCAGCAGAGGACAGGCCCCCGGGACCCAGTACTTC; CDR3: CATSRGQAPGTQYF
size: -; length: 15; J: TRBJ2-3; D: TRBD2; V: TRBV5-1; DNA: TGCGCCAGCAGCTTGGAGGCGCGGGAGTCAGATACGCAGTATTTT; CDR3: CASSLEARESDTQYF
size: -; length: 13; J: TRBJ1-2; D: -; V: TRBV6-6; DNA: TGTGCCAGCAGGGAGAGGAGCTACTATGGCTACACCTTC; CDR3: CASRERSYYGYTF
size: once; length: 12; J: TRBJ2-1; D: TRBD2; V: TRBV28; DNA: TGTGCCAGCTGGAGCGGGGGGTATGAGCAGTTCTTC; CDR3: CASWSGGYEQFF
size: -; length: 15; J: TRBJ1-3; D: TRBD1; V: TRBV4-2; DNA: TGTGCCAGCAGCCAAGATGGGCAGGGGGCAGTCACCATATATTTT; CDR3: CASSQDGQGAVTIYF
size: -; length: 14; J: TRBJ2-1; D: -; V: TRBV7-9; DNA: TGTGCCAGCAGCTTAGTCGCTAGCGCTGGTGAGCAGTTCTTC; CDR3: CASSLVASAGEQFF
size: -; length: 18; J: TRBJ2-3; D: TRBD2; V: TRBV5-1; DNA: TGCGCCAGCAGCTTGGGTGGTAGCGGGAGTTCTAGCACAGATACGCAGTATTTT; CDR3: CASSLGGSGSSSTDTQYF
size: once; length: 13; J: TRBJ2-2; D: -; V: TRBV18; DNA: TGTGCCAGCTCACCAGGAGGGACCGGGGAGCTGTTTTTT; CDR3: CASSPGGTGELFF
size: -; length: 15; J: TRBJ2-3; D: TRBD1; V: TRBV15; DNA: TGTGCCACCAGCACTTTGACAGGGTCGGCAGATACGCAGTATTTT; CDR3: CATSTLTGSADTQYF
size: -; length: 13; J: TRBJ1-1; D: TRBD1; V: TRBV5-1; DNA: TGCGCCAGCAGCTTGACAGGGGGAACTGAAGCTTTCTTT; CDR3: CASSLTGGTEAFF
size: few; length: 15; J: TRBJ2-2; D: TRBD2; V: TRBV27; DNA: TGTGCCAGCAGTTTTGGCGGGAGTAGCACCGGGGAGCTGTTTTTT; CDR3: CASSFGGSSTGELFF
size: few; length: 15; J: TRBJ2-2; D: -; V: TRBV19; DNA: TGTGCCAGTAGTATCTCGGCAGGGCCCACCGGGGAGCTGTTTTTT; CDR3: CASSISAGPTGELFF
size: -; length: 14; J: TRBJ1-1; D: TRBD1; V: TRBV27; DNA: TGTGCCAGCAGTGTCAGGGGGTATAGCACTGAAGCTTTCTTT; CDR3: CASSVRGYSTEAFF
size: once; length: 12; J: TRBJ1-2; D: -; V: TRBV29-1; DNA: TGCAGCGTTGACCCTACAGAAGTTGGCTACACCTTC; CDR3: CSVDPTEVGYTF
size: few; length: 13; J: TRBJ2-7; D: TRBD1; V: TRBV10-3; DNA: TGTGCCATCAGTGGGACAGGCTCCTACGAGCAGTACTTC; CDR3: CAISGTGSYEQYF
size: -; length: 18; J: TRBJ2-3; D: TRBD2; V: TRBV27; DNA: TGTGCCAGCAGTCCCACTATCGCCCAGCGGGGGGGCCGGGATACGCAGTATTTT; CDR3: CASSPTIAQRGGRDTQYF
size: -; length: 18; J: TRBJ2-6; D: TRBD1; V: TRBV28; DNA: TGTGCCAGCACCTCTGACAGGGTCCTACTTTCTGGGGCCAACGGCCTGACTTTC; CDR3: CASTSDRVLLSGANGLTF
size: -; length: 16; J: TRBJ2-5; D: TRBD1; V: TRBV7-3; DNA: TGTGCCAGCAGCCCGGGGACAGGGGGTAGGGAAGAGACCCAGTACTTC; CDR3: CASSPGTGGREETQYF
size: -; length: 14; J: TRBJ1-1; D: -; V: TRBV27; DNA: TGTGCCAGCAGATCGCCGACAGGTAACACTGAAGCTTTCTTT; CDR3: CASRSPTGNTEAFF
size: -; length: 16; J: TRBJ2-2; D: -; V: TRBV19; DNA: TGTGCCAGTAGTATAGACCGGAGTACGAACACCGGGGAGCTGTTTTTT; CDR3: CASSIDRSTNTGELFF
size: -; length: 13; J: TRBJ1-5; D: -; V: TRBV19; DNA: TGTGCCAGTAGTGAGGGATTAAATCAGCCCCAGCATTTT; CDR3: CASSEGLNQPQHF
size: few; length: 15; J: TRBJ2-2; D: -; V: TRBV29-1; DNA: TGCAGCGTTCATCATGGGGGGGGCGGAATCGGGGAGCTGTTTTTT; CDR3: CSVHHGGGGIGELFF
size: -; length: 16; J: TRBJ1-2; D: -; V: TRBV7-8; DNA: TGTGCCAGCAGCTTGGGCGACCTGCTCCCTAACTATGGCTACACCTTC; CDR3: CASSLGDLLPNYGYTF
size: -; length: 14; J: TRBJ1-1; D: -; V: TRBV19; DNA: TGTGCCAGTACTACAGGCCTCATGAACACTGAAGCTTTCTTT; CDR3: CASTTGLMNTEAFF
size: few; length: 17; J: TRBJ1-1; D: TRBD1; V: TRBV9; DNA: TGTGCCAGCAGCGACCAGGTTATAGGGGGCGATGACACTGAAGCTTTCTTT; CDR3: CASSDQVIGGDDTEAFF
size: -; length: 13; J: TRBJ1-6; D: -; V: TRBV2; DNA: TGTGCCAGCAGTGAGCAGGATAATTCACCCCTCCACTTT; CDR3: CASSEQDNSPLHF
size: -; length: 15; J: TRBJ2-7; D: -; V: TRBV27; DNA: TGTGCCAGCAGTCGCGCCGGGGGGCTTAACTACGAGCAGTACTTC; CDR3: CASSRAGGLNYEQYF
size: -; length: 13; J: TRBJ2-7; D: TRBD1; V: TRBV18; DNA: TGTGCCAGCTCACTTGGGACAGGGGACGAGCAGTACTTC; CDR3: CASSLGTGDEQYF
size: -; length: 14; J: TRBJ2-3; D: -; V: TRBV10-3; DNA: TGTGCCATCAGTGGCCCCAGCGACACAGATACGCAGTATTTT; CDR3: CAISGPSDTDTQYF
size: once; length: 12; J: TRBJ2-3; D: TRBD2; V: TRBV11-2; DNA: TGTGCCAGTTCGCTAGCGGGAGATACGCAGTATTTT; CDR3: CASSLAGDTQYF
size: -; length: 15; J: TRBJ1-6; D: TRBD1; V: TRBV2; DNA: TGTGCCAGCACCAGGGACAGGGGGGACGGGTCACCCCTCCACTTT; CDR3: CASTRDRGDGSPLHF
size: -; length: 13; J: TRBJ1-2; D: -; V: TRBV30; DNA: TGTGCCTGGAGTGTAATGCCGGGGAGTGGCTACACCTTC; CDR3: CAWSVMPGSGYTF
size: -; length: 17; J: TRBJ1-1; D: TRBD1; V: TRBV5-1; DNA: TGCGCCAGCAGCTTATGGACAGGGGGCGCGGGGAACACTGAAGCTTTCTTT; CDR3: CASSLWTGGAGNTEAFF
size: -; length: 12; J: TRBJ2-3; D: TRBD1; V: TRBV5-6; DNA: TGTGCCAGCAACCAGGGGGCAGATACGCAGTATTTT; CDR3: CASNQGADTQYF
size: -; length: 12; J: TRBJ2-7; D: TRBD1; V: TRBV5-5; DNA: TGTGCCAGCAGCTCTACAGGGGTGGAGCAGTACTTC; CDR3: CASSSTGVEQYF
size: -; length: 16; J: TRBJ1-4; D: -; V: TRBV7-9; DNA: TGTGCCAGCAGCTTAGCACGCCCTCTAGGGGATGAAAAACTGTTTTTT; CDR3: CASSLARPLGDEKLFF